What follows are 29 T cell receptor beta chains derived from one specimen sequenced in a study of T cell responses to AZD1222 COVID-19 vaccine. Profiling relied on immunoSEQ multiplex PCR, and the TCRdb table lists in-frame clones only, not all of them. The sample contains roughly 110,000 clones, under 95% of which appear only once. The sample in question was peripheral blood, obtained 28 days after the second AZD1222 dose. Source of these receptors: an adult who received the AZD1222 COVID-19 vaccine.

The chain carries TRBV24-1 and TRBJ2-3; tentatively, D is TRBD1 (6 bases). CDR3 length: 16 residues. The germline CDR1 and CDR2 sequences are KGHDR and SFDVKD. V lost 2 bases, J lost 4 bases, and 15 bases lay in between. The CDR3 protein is CATSDYARGGSDTQYF. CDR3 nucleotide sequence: TGTGCCACCAGTGATTATGCCAGGGGCGGGTCAGATACGCAGTATTTT.

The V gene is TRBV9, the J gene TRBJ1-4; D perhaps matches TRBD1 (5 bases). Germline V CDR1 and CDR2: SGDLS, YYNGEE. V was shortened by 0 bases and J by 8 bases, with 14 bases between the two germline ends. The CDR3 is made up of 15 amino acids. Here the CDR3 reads CASSVAQGIGEKLFF. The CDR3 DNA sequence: TGTGCCAGCAGCGTAGCTCAGGGTATAGGGGAAAAACTGTTTTTT.

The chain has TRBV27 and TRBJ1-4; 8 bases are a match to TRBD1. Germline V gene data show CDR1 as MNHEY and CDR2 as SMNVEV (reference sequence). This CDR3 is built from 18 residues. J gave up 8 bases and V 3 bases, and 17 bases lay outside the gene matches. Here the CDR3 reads CASSFQTPGQGRGEKLFF. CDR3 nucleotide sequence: TGTGCCAGCAGTTTCCAAACACCCGGACAGGGAAGGGGAGAAAAACTGTTTTTT.

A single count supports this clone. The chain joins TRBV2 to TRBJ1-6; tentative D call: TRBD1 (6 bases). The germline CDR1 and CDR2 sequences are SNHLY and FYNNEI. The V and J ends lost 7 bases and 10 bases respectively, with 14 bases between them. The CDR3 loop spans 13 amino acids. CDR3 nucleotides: TGTGCCAGCAAGGTCAGGGGAGAGTCACCCCTCCACTTT. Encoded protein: CASKVRGESPLHF.

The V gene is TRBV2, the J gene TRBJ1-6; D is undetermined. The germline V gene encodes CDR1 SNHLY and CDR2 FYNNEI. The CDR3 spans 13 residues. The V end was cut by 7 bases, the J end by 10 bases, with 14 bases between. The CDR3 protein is CASNEGKKSPLHF. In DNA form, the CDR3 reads TGTGCCAGCAATGAGGGAAAGAAATCACCCCTCCACTTT.

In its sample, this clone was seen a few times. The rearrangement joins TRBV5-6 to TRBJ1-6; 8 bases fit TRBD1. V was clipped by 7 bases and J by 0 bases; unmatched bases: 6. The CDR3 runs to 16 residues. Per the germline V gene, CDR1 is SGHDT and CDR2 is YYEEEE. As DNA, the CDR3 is TGTGCCAGCGCCTGGACAGGGAGCTCCTATAATTCACCCCTCCACTTT. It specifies CASAWTGSSYNSPLHF.

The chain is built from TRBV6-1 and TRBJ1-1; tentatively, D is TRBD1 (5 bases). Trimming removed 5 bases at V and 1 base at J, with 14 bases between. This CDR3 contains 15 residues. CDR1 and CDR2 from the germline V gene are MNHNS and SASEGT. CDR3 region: CASSSRQLTNTEAFF. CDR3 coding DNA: TGTGCCAGCAGTTCTCGACAGCTAACGAACACTGAAGCTTTCTTT.

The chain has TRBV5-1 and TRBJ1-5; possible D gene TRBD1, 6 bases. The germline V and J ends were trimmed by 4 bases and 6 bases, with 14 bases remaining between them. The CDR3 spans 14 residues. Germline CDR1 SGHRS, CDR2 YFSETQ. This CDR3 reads CASSPTGGSQPQHF. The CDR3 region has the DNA TGCGCCAGCAGCCCGACAGGAGGGAGTCAGCCCCAGCATTTT.

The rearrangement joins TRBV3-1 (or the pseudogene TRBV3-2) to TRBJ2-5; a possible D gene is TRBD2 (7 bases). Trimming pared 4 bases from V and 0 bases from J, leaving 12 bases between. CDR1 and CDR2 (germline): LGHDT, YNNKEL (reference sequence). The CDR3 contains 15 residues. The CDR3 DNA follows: TGTGCCAGCAGCCTAGGGAGGGGGGACCAAGAGACCCAGTACTTC. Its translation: CASSLGRGDQETQYF.

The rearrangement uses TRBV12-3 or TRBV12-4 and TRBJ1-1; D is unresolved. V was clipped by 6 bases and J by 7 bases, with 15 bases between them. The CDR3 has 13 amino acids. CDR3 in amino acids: CASRPNGRNEAFF. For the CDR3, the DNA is TGTGCCAGCAGACCGAACGGACGGAATGAAGCTTTCTTT.

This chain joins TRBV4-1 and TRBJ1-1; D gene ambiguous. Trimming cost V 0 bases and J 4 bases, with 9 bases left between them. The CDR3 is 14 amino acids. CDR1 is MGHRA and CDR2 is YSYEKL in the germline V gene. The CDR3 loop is CASSQDIWGTEAFF. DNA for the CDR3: TGCGCCAGCAGCCAAGATATTTGGGGCACTGAAGCTTTCTTT.

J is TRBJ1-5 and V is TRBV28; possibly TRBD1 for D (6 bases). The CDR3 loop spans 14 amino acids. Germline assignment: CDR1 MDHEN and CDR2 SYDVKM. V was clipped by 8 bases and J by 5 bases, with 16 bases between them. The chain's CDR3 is CASVYREGHQPQHF. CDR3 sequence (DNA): TGTGCCAGCGTATACAGGGAAGGGCATCAGCCCCAGCATTTT.

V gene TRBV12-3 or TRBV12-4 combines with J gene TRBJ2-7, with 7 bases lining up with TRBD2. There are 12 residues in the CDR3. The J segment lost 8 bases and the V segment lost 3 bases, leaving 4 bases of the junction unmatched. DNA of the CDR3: TGTGCCAGCAGTTTTGTGGGGGGGAAGCAGTACTTC. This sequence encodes CASSFVGGKQYF.

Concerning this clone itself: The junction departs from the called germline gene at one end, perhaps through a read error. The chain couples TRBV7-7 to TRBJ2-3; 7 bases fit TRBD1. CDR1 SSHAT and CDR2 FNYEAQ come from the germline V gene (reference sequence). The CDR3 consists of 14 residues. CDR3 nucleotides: TGTGCTAGCAGCTCGGGACAGACCACAGATACGCAGTATTTT. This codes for CASSSGQTTDTQYF.

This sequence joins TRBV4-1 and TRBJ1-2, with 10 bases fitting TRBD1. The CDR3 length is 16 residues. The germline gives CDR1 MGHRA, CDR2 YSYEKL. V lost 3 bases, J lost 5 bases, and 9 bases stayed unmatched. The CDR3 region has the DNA TGCGCCAGCAGCCATGCCCCCGGGACAGGGGTGTATGGCTACACCTTC. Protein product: CASSHAPGTGVYGYTF.

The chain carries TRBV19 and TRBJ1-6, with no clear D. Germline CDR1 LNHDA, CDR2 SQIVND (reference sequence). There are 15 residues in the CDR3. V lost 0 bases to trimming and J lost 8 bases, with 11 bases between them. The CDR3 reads CASSIEGFGDSPLHF. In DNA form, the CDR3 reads TGTGCCAGTAGTATAGAGGGCTTCGGGGATTCACCCCTCCACTTT.

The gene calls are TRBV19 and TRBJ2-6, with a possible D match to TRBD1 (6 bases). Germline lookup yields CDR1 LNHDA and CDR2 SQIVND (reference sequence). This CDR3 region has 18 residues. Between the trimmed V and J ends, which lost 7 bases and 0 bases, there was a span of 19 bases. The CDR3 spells CASTPGQFSYSGANVLTF. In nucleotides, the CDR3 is TGTGCCAGTACCCCCGGACAGTTTTCTTACTCTGGGGCCAACGTCCTGACTTTC.

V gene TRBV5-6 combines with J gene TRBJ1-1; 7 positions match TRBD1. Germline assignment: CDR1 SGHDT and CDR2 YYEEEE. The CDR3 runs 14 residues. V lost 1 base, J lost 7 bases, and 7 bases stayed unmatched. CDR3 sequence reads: CASSLSGTALEAFF. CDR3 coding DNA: TGTGCCAGCAGCTTGTCCGGGACAGCCCTTGAAGCTTTCTTT.

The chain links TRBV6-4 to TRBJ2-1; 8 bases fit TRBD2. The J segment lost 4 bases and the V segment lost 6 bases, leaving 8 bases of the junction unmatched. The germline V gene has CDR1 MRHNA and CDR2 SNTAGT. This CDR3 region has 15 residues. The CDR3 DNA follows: TGTGCCAGCAGCCCCACTAGCGGAGATTACAATGAGCAGTTCTTC. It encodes CASSPTSGDYNEQFF.

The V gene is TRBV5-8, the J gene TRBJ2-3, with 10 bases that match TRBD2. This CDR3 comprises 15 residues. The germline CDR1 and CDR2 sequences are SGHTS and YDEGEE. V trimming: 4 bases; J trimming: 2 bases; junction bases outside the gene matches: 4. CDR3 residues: CASSRSGGDTDTQYF. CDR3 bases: TGTGCCAGCAGCAGGAGCGGGGGGGACACAGATACGCAGTATTTT.

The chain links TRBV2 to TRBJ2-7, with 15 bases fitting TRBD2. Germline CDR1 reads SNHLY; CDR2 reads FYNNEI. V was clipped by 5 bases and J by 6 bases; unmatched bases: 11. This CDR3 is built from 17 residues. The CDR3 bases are TGTGCCAGCAGTAAATACTCGGGACTAGCGGGGGGAGCCGAGCAGTACTTC. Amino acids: CASSKYSGLAGGAEQYF.

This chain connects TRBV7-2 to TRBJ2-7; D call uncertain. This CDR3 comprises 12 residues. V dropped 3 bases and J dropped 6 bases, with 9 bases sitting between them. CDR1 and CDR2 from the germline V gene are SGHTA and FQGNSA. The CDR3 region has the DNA TGTGCCAGCAGCTTTGCGTCGGCCGAGCAGTACTTC. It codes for CASSFASAEQYF.

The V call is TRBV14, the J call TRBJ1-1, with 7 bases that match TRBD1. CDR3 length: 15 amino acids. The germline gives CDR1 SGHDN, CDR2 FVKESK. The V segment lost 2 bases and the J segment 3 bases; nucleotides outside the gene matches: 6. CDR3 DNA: TGTGCCAGCAGCCAACTAACAGGGGCCTACACTGAAGCTTTCTTT. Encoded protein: CASSQLTGAYTEAFF.

CDR3 loop: CASNRRGDGYNEQFF. The CDR3 DNA is TGTGCCAGCAACCGGCGGGGGGACGGATACAATGAGCAGTTCTTC. The genes are TRBV3-1 (or the pseudogene TRBV3-2) and TRBJ2-1, with 8 nucleotides matching TRBD2. The CDR3 sequence is 15 residues long. The germline gives CDR1 LGHDT, CDR2 YNNKEL (reference sequence). The junction had 9 bases not matched to a gene; V was cut back by 7 bases and J by 4 bases.

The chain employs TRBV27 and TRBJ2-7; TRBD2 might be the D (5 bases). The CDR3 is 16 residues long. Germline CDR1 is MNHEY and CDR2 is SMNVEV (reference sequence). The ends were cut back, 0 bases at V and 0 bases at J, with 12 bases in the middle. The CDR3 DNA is TGTGCCAGCAGTTTATCGCTTTCGGGGTCCTCCTACGAGCAGTACTTC. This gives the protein CASSLSLSGSSYEQYF.

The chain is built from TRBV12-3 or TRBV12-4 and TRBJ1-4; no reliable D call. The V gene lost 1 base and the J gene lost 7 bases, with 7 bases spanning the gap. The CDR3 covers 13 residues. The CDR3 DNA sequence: TGTGCCAGCAGTTTAGATTGGGGTGAAAAACTGTTTTTT. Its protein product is CASSLDWGEKLFF.

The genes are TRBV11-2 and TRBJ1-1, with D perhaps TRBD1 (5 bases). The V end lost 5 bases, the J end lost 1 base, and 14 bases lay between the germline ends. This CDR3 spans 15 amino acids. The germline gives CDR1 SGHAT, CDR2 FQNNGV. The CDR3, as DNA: TGTGCCAGCAGCGGCGAGGGGTATCGGAACACTGAAGCTTTCTTT. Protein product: CASSGEGYRNTEAFF.

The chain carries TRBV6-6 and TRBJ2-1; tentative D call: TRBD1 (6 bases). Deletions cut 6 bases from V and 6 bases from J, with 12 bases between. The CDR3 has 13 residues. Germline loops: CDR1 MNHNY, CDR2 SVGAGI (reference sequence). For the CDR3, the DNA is TGTGCCAGCAGGGACAGCAACTCCAATGAGCAGTTCTTC. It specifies CASRDSNSNEQFF.

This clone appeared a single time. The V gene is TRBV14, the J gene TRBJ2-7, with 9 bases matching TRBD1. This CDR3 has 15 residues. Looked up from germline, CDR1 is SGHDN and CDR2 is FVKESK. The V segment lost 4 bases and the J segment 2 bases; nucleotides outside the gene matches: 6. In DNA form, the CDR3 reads TGTGCCAGCAGCCTACAGGGGGCAAAGACCTACGAGCAGTACTTC. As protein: CASSLQGAKTYEQYF.